The rows below give T cell receptor beta chains drawn from one sample of a study of blood T cell repertoires in COVID-19. Libraries were prepared by immunoSEQ multiplex PCR; TCRdb keeps only in-frame clonotypes and omits some of them. This table holds fewer than 150,000 clones, about 84% found once. The sample taken for sequencing was peripheral blood. All receptors derive from a human donor in a cohort sampled during active COVID-19. Each CDR3 is given with its conserved first and last residue. D genes are given only for firm matches. Clone sizes are given selectively: once, few, many, or a class where the clone is expanded.

J gene	V gene	D gene	clone size	CDR3 protein	CDR3 DNA
TRBJ1-5	TRBV7-8	.	few	CASSSQVTRSNQPQHF	TGTGCCAGCAGCTCACAGGTGACCCGTAGCAATCAGCCCCAGCATTTT
TRBJ1-1	TRBV7-7	TRBD1	.	CASSPVTGQNTEAFF	TGTGCTAGCAGCCCGGTGACAGGGCAGAACACTGAAGCTTTCTTT
TRBJ2-7	TRBV10-3	.	once	CAISGGGGGMSYEQYF	TGTGCCATCAGTGGTGGGGGCGGGGGAATGTCCTACGAGCAGTACTTC
TRBJ2-1	TRBV18	TRBD1	.	CASSLIRQGGEQFF	TGTGCCAGCTCACTTATAAGACAGGGCGGTGAGCAGTTCTTC
TRBJ1-5	TRBV29-1	TRBD1	.	CSVRQGAGQPQHF	TGCAGCGTGAGACAGGGGGCTGGTCAGCCCCAGCATTTT
TRBJ1-4	TRBV7-2	.	once	CASSPRRGNEKLFF	TGTGCCAGCAGCCCTCGAAGGGGTAATGAAAAACTGTTTTTT
TRBJ2-1	TRBV5-1	TRBD1	.	CASSPDRANEQFF	TGCGCCAGCAGCCCGGACAGGGCAAATGAGCAGTTCTTC
TRBJ2-2	TRBV5-1	TRBD2	.	CASSLTSGRNTGELFF	TGCGCCAGCAGCTTGACTAGCGGGCGCAACACCGGGGAGCTGTTTTTT
TRBJ2-3	TRBV7-6	TRBD2	.	CASSLGASGGTDTQYF	TGTGCCAGCAGCTTAGGGGCTAGCGGGGGCACAGATACGCAGTATTTT
TRBJ1-2	TRBV12-3/TRBV12-4	.	.	CASSLGRAGYTF	TGTGCCAGCAGTTTGGGCAGGGCTGGCTACACCTTC
TRBJ1-2	TRBV7-2	.	.	CASSLGTGNYGYTF	TGTGCCAGCAGCTTAGGAACAGGGAACTATGGCTACACCTTC
TRBJ2-7	TRBV2	TRBD2	.	CASSEAGGIDYEQYF	TGTGCCAGCAGTGAAGCGGGAGGGATAGACTACGAGCAGTACTTC
TRBJ1-5	TRBV6-5	TRBD1	.	CASSRTGPPGEPQHF	TGTGCCAGCAGTCGGACAGGGCCACCCGGGGAGCCCCAGCATTTT
TRBJ1-1	TRBV5-1	.	once	CASSFGGTVGTEAFF	TGCGCCAGCAGCTTCGGCGGTACGGTGGGCACTGAAGCTTTCTTT
TRBJ1-2	TRBV7-9	TRBD1	.	CASSFNRGDGYTF	TGTGCCAGCAGCTTCAACAGGGGGGACGGCTACACCTTC
TRBJ1-5	TRBV19	TRBD1	.	CASSITQGDDQPQHF	TGTGCCAGTAGTATTACCCAGGGGGACGATCAGCCCCAGCATTTT
TRBJ1-5	TRBV9	.	few	CASSVVPDSNQPQHF	TGTGCCAGCAGCGTAGTACCAGATAGCAATCAGCCCCAGCATTTT
TRBJ2-1	TRBV7-2	.	.	CASSPPSTNNEQFF	TGTGCCAGCAGCCCTCCCTCTACCAACAATGAGCAGTTCTTC
TRBJ2-2	TRBV6-5	.	.	CAVRDNGPGELFF	TGTGCCGTCAGGGATAACGGTCCCGGGGAGCTGTTTTTT
TRBJ2-5	TRBV15	.	once	CATSGGRGQGQETQYF	TGTGCCACCAGCGGAGGGCGGGGGCAAGGCCAAGAGACCCAGTACTTC
TRBJ2-1	TRBV2	TRBD2	.	CASSEDQRGYNEQFF	TGTGCCAGCAGTGAAGACCAGCGGGGGTACAATGAGCAGTTCTTC
TRBJ2-3	TRBV2	.	.	CASKGDFTDTQYF	TGTGCCAGCAAAGGGGACTTCACAGATACGCAGTATTTT
TRBJ1-3	TRBV19	TRBD1	.	CASSIRTGGVSGNTIYF	TGTGCCAGTAGTATCCGGACAGGGGGCGTCTCTGGAAACACCATATATTTT
TRBJ2-1	TRBV7-2	.	.	CASSLGALYNEQFF	TGTGCCAGCAGCTTAGGGGCACTCTACAATGAGCAGTTCTTC
TRBJ1-3	TRBV5-6	.	.	CASLEGAGNTIYF	TGTGCCAGCCTAGAAGGGGCTGGAAACACCATATATTTT
TRBJ2-5	TRBV15	.	.	CATRGGYQETQYF	TGTGCCACCAGGGGCGGGTACCAAGAGACCCAGTACTTC
TRBJ2-7	TRBV6-4	TRBD1	once	CASSANRDRRTYEQYF	TGTGCCAGCAGTGCCAACCGGGACAGGCGAACCTACGAGCAGTACTTC
TRBJ1-2	TRBV7-2	.	.	CASSLVRDGYTF	TGTGCCAGCAGCTTGGTCAGGGATGGCTACACCTTC
TRBJ2-2	TRBV4-2	TRBD2	few	CASSLGAGGHTGELFF	TGTGCCAGCAGCCTAGGGGCGGGGGGGCACACCGGGGAGCTGTTTTTT
TRBJ2-4	TRBV5-4	.	.	CASSTGAKNIQYF	TGTGCCAGCAGCACAGGGGCCAAAAACATTCAGTACTTC
TRBJ1-6	TRBV28	TRBD1	.	CASSFYRQGPPLHF	TGTGCCAGCAGTTTTTACCGACAGGGACCACCCCTCCACTTT
TRBJ1-4	TRBV2	.	.	CASIEGSRRIEKLFF	TGTGCCAGCATCGAAGGCAGCCGGAGAATTGAAAAACTGTTTTTT
TRBJ2-5	TRBV6-1	TRBD2	.	CASSEAVSGGVQETQYF	TGTGCCAGCAGTGAAGCTGTTAGCGGGGGAGTACAAGAGACCCAGTACTTC
TRBJ1-2	TRBV5-7	TRBD1	.	CASTLRQGLFNYGYTF	TGTGCCAGCACCCTTCGACAGGGGCTGTTTAACTATGGCTACACCTTC